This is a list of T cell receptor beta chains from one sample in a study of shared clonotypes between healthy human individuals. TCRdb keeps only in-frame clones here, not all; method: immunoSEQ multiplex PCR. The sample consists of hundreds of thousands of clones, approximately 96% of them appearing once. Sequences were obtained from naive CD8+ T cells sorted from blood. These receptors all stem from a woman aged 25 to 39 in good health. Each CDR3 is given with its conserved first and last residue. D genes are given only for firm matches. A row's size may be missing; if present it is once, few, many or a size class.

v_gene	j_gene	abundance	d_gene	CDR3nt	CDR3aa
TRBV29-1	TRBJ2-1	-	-	TGCAGCGTTGATGGGCAGGGAACCTATGAGCAGTTCTTC	CSVDGQGTYEQFF
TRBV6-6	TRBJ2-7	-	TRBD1	TGTGCCAGCAGGGACGGGACAGGGGGCTGGAGGGAGCAGTACTTC	CASRDGTGGWREQYF
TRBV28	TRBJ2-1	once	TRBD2	TGTGCCAGCAGTTCGGGGACTAGCGGGAGCGGGTACAATGAGCAGTTCTTC	CASSSGTSGSGYNEQFF
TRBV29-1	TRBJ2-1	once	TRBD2	TGCAGCGCCGACGGGGGGATCTCCTACAATGAGCAGTTCTTC	CSADGGISYNEQFF
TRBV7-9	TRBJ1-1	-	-	TGTGCCAGCAGCTTGGGCACTGAAGCTTTCTTT	CASSLGTEAFF
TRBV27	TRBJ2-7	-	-	TGTGCCAGCAGTCCGTCTGGAGGGGAAAATACCCACGAGCAGTACTTC	CASSPSGGENTHEQYF
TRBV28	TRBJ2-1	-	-	TGTGCCAGCAAACCCCGGGATAGCGCCTACAATGAGCAGTTCTTC	CASKPRDSAYNEQFF
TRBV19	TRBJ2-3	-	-	TGTGCCAGTAGGTTGGCCGGCAAACCTAGCACAGATACGCAGTATTTT	CASRLAGKPSTDTQYF
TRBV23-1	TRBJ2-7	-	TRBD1	TGCGCCAGCAGTCGTGCCGGACAGGAGGTTCTATACGAGCAGTACTTC	CASSRAGQEVLYEQYF
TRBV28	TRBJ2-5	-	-	TGTGCCAGCAGTTTATTACTTAAAGAGACCCAGTACTTC	CASSLLLKETQYF
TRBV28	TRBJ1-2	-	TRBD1	TGTGCCAGAACCGACAGGGAAGGTTGTGGCTACACCTTC	CARTDREGCGYTF
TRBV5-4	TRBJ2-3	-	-	TGTGCCAGCAGCTTGGCCGAGGGAGTGCTTGTGGATACGCAGTATTTT	CASSLAEGVLVDTQYF
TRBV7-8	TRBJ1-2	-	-	TGTGCCAGCAGCTTATGGGTTGGGGGAGCTAACTATGGCTACACCTTC	CASSLWVGGANYGYTF
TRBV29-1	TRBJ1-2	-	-	TGCAGCGTTGAAGCCATGACAGTGGGCTATGGCTACACCTTC	CSVEAMTVGYGYTF
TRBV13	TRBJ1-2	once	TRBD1	TGTGCCAGCAGCCCATCGACAGGGAACTATGGCTACACCTTC	CASSPSTGNYGYTF
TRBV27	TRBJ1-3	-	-	TGTGCCAGCAGTCCAATGCTGAACTCTCTTGGAAACACCATATATTTT	CASSPMLNSLGNTIYF
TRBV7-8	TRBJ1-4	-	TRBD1	TGTGCCAGCAGCTTAGACAAAACAGGGGGCTTAGTGGTTGAAAAACTGTTTTTT	CASSLDKTGGLVVEKLFF
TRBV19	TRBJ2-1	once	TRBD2	TGTGCCAGTAGTCAGTCCCCGGTACTAGCGGGAAACTACAATGAGCAGTTCTTC	CASSQSPVLAGNYNEQFF
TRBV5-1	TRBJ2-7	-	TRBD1	TGCGCCAGCAGCTTTTCAGACCGGGACAGGGATTACGAGCAGTACTTC	CASSFSDRDRDYEQYF
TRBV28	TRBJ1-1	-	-	TGTGCCAGCAGGGCGGGGGCAAGGTATACTGAAGCTTTCTTT	CASRAGARYTEAFF
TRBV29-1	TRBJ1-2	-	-	TGCAGCGTCCGGACAGCCAACTATGGCTACACCTTC	CSVRTANYGYTF
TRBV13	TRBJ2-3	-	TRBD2	TGTGCCAGCAGCTTACGACTAGCGGACACAGATACGCAGTATTTT	CASSLRLADTDTQYF
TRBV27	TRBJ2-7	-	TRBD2	TGTGCCAGCAGCCAACGGGGGGGGTTATGGTCCTACGAGCAGTACTTC	CASSQRGGLWSYEQYF
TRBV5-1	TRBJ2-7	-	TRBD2	TGCGCCAGCAGCGAGCGGGGGCGGGAAGAGCAGTACTTC	CASSERGREEQYF
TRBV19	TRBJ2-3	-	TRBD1	TGTGCCAGTAGTATTCTCTACAGGGGGTTCAGCACAGATACGCAGTATTTT	CASSILYRGFSTDTQYF
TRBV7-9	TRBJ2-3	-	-	TGTGCCCCAGAGGGGAGCACAGATACGCAGTATTTT	CAPEGSTDTQYF
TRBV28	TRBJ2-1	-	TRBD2	TGTGCCAGCAGTTTATGGACTAGCGGGATCTACAATGAGCAGTTCTTC	CASSLWTSGIYNEQFF
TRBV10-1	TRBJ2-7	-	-	TGCGCCAGCAGTGAGTCGCTGGGAGACTCCTACGAGCAGTACTTC	CASSESLGDSYEQYF
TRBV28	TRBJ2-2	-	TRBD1	TGTGCCAGTTCTCAGGGGGAAGGCACCGGGGAGCTGTTTTTT	CASSQGEGTGELFF
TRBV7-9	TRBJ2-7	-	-	TGTGCCAGCAGCTCCCCAGGGTACGAGCAGTACTTC	CASSSPGYEQYF
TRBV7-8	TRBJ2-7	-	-	TGTGCCAGCAGCAAAGCAGACTACGAGCAGTACTTC	CASSKADYEQYF
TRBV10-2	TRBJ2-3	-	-	TGCGCCAGCACGTCATACCCCCGGGGGGCAAAATTAGATACGCAGTATTTT	CASTSYPRGAKLDTQYF
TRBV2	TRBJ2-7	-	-	TGTGCCAGCCGTCGAAGCTCCTACGAGCAGTACTTC	CASRRSSYEQYF
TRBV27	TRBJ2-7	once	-	TGTGCCAGCAGTTTAGGGGCGGGGGAGCAGTACTTC	CASSLGAGEQYF
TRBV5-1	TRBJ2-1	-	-	TGCGCCAGCATAGGGGGCAATGAGCAGTTCTTC	CASIGGNEQFF
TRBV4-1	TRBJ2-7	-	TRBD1	TGCGCCAGCAGCCAAGATCAAGGACAGGGCCCCTACGAGCAGTACTTC	CASSQDQGQGPYEQYF
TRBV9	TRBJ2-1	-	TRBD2	TGTGCCAGCAGCGTAAGCGGGAGCCCCTACAATGAGCAGTTCTTC	CASSVSGSPYNEQFF
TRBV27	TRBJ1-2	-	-	TGTGCCAGCAGTCCCACAGGTTCTAACTATGGCTACACCTTC	CASSPTGSNYGYTF
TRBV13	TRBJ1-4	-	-	TGTGCCAGCAGCTCGGGCAGGGCGAATGAAAAACTGTTTTTT	CASSSGRANEKLFF
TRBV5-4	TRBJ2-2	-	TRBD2	TGTGCCAGCAGCCTAAGCGGGACTAACACCGGGGAGCTGTTTTTT	CASSLSGTNTGELFF
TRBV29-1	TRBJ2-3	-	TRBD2	TGCAGCGTTCAGAGCGGGGCTAGCACAGATACGCAGTATTTT	CSVQSGASTDTQYF
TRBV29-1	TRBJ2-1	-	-	TGCAGCGCAGGAGTTCTTAGGGGGGACAATGAGCAGTTCTTC	CSAGVLRGDNEQFF
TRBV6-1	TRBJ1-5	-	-	TGTGCCAGCAGTGAATATGGTGTGGGTGCGGGCAATCAGCCCCAGCATTTT	CASSEYGVGAGNQPQHF
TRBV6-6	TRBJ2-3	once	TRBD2	TGTGCCAGCAGTTCACTAGCGGGAGGGCTTGATACGCAGTATTTT	CASSSLAGGLDTQYF
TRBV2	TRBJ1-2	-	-	TGTGCCAGCCCCCCGGGACCGAGTGGCTACACCTTC	CASPPGPSGYTF
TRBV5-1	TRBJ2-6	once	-	TGCGCCAGCAGCTTGGGTCTGCCCCCCGGGGCCAACGTCCTGACTTTC	CASSLGLPPGANVLTF
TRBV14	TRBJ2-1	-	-	TGTGCCAGCAGCGTTAGGGGAAATGAGCAGTTCTTC	CASSVRGNEQFF
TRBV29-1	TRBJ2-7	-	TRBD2	TGCAGCGTTGGGACTAGCTCCTACGAGCAGTACTTC	CSVGTSSYEQYF
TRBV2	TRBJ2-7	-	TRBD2	TGTGCCAGCACGGCGGCTAGCGGGATTCCCGAGCAGTACTTC	CASTAASGIPEQYF
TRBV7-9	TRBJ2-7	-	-	TGTGCCAGCAGCTTCCCGGATCCGTCCTCCTACGAGCAGTACTTC	CASSFPDPSSYEQYF
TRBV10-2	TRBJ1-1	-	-	TGCGCCAGCAGTGAGATCGAAGGGGACACTGAAGCTTTCTTT	CASSEIEGDTEAFF
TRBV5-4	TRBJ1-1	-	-	TGTGCCAGCAGCTTAGAAGGGGCTAACACTGAAGCTTTCTTT	CASSLEGANTEAFF
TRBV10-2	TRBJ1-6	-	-	TGCGCCAGTACCCCGGAGAGCTCCTATAATTCACCCCTCCACTTT	CASTPESSYNSPLHF